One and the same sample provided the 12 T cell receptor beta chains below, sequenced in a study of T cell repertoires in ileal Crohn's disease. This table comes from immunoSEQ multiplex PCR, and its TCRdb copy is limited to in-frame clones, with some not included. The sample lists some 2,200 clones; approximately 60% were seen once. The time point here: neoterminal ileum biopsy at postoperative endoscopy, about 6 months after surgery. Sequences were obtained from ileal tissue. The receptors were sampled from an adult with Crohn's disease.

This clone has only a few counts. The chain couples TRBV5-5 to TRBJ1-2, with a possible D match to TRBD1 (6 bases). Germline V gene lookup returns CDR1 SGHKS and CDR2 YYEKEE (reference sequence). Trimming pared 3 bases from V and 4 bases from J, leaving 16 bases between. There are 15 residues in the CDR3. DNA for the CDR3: TGTGCCAGCAGCTACTTTGACAGGTTTAGCTATGGCTACACCTTC. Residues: CASSYFDRFSYGYTF.

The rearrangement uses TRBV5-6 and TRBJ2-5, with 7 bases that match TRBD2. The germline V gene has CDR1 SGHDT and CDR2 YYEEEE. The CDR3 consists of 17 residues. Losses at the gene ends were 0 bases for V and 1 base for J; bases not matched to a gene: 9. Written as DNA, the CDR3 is TGTGCCAGCAGCTTGGGGCAAAAAAGCGGGGTCCAAGAGACCCAGTACTTC. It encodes CASSLGQKSGVQETQYF.

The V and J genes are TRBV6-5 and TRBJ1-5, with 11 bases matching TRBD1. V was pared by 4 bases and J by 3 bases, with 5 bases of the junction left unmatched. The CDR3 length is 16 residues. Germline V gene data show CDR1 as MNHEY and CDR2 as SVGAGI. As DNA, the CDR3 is TGTGCCAGCAGTTCACGGACAGGGGGCCTCAATCAGCCCCAGCATTTT. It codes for CASSSRTGGLNQPQHF.

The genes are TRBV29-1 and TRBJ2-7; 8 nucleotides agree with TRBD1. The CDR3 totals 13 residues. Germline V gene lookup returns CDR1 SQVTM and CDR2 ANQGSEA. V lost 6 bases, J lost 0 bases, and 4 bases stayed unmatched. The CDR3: CSVTGQASYEQYF. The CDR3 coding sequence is TGCAGCGTGACGGGACAGGCCTCCTACGAGCAGTACTTC.

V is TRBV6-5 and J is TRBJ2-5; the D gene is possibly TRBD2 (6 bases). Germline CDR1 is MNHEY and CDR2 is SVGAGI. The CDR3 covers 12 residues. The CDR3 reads CATLGAGETQYF. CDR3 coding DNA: TGTGCGACCCTAGGAGCGGGAGAGACCCAGTACTTC.

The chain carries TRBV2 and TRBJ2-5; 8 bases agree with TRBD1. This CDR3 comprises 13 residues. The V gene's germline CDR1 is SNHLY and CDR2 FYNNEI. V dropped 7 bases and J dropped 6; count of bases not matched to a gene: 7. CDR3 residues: CASILDREKTQYF. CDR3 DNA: TGTGCCAGCATCCTGGACAGGGAGAAGACCCAGTACTTC.

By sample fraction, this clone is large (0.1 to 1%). The CDR3 DNA reads as TGTGCCAGCAGCTTAATGGGCCCTGACACCGGGGAGCTGTTTTTT. This codes for CASSLMGPDTGELFF. The V gene is TRBV7-9, the J gene TRBJ2-2; D ambiguous. Trimming cost V 2 bases and J 3 bases, with 10 bases left between them. The germline gives CDR1 SEHNR, CDR2 FQNEAQ (reference sequence). The CDR3 has 15 amino acids. The entire variable domain, with the rest obtained from reference TRBV7-9 and TRBJ2-2, is as follows: DTGVSQNPRHKITKRGQNVTFRCDPISEHNRLYWYRQTLGQGPEFLTYFQNEAQLEKSRLLSDRFSAERPKGSFSTLEIQRTEQGDSAMYLCASSLMGPDTGELFFGEGSRLTVL.

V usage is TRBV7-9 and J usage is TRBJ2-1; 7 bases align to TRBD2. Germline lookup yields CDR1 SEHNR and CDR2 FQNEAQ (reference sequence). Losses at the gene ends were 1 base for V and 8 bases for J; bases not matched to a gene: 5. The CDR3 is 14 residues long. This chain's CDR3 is CASSLGLAVDEQFF. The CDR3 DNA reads TGTGCCAGCAGCTTAGGGCTAGCGGTGGATGAGCAGTTCTTC.

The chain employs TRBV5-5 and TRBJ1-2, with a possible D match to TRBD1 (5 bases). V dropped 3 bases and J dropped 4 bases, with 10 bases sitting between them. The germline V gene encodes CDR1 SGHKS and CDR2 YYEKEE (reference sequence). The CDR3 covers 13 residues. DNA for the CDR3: TGTGCCAGCAGCTCTTCTGACAGCTATGGCTACACCTTC. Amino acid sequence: CASSSSDSYGYTF.

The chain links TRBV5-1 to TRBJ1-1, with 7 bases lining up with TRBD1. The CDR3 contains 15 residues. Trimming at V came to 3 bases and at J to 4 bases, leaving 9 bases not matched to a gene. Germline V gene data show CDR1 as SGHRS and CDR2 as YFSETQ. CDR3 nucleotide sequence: TGCGCCAGCAGCTCCCCTGACAGGGAAGGCACTGAAGCTTTCTTT. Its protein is CASSSPDREGTEAFF.

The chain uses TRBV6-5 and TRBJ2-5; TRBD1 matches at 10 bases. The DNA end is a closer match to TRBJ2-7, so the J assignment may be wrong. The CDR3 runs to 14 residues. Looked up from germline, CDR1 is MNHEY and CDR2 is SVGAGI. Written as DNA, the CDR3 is TGTGCCAGCAGTTACGACAGGGGGCTCTACGAGCAGTACTTC. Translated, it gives CASSYDRGLYEQYF.

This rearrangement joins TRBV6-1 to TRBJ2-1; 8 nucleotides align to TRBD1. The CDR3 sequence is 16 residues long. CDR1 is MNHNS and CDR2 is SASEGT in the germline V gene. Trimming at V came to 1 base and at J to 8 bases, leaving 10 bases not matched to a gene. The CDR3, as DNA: TGTGCCAGCAGTGAAGTAATTGGACAGGGATCTGATGAGCAGTTCTTC. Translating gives CASSEVIGQGSDEQFF.